This T cell receptor (beta chain) comes out of a study of response to subunit inactivated influenza vaccine. General study points: Authors suggested few new T cells are recruited by each seasonal influenza vaccination.

Comment on this clonotype: Its antigen is unknown.

TCRdb reprocessed the RT-PCR reads via MiXCR and lists one record per CDR3 protein. The table has about 500,000 distinct CDR3 sequences, 15% to 20% seen once. Germline CDR1 is SGHDN and CDR2 is FVKESK. V lost 5 bases, J lost 7 bases, and 9 bases stayed unmatched. This CDR3 has 16 amino acids. This specimen was CD4+ T cells sorted from PBMCs, taken about 23 months after vaccination. The chain has TRBV14 and TRBJ2-1; 12 bases align to TRBD2. The TCR originated in a man between 45 and 75 years old who received an inactivated influenza vaccine. CDR3 bases: TGTGCCAGCAGCATCCGGACTAGCGGGGAGGGGAATGAGCAGTTCTTC. Its protein product is CASSIRTSGEGNEQFF.